These 31 T cell receptor beta chains were sequenced from one sample in a study of vaccination and CD4 T cells after COVID-19. Each CDR3 protein gets one entry after TCRdb re-called the PCR reads with MiXCR. The sample lists about 21,000 distinct CDR3 sequences, 60% seen once, with approximately 1.2% in the top ten. The sequencing here drew on CD4+ T cells from blood, taken after SARS-CoV-2 vaccination. These receptors were obtained from a human donor who had recovered from COVID-19.

This clonotype was counted once. The chain joins TRBV6-1 to TRBJ2-7; 7 bases map to TRBD1. V was pared by 5 bases and J by 2 bases, with 9 bases of the junction left unmatched. Germline values: CDR1 MNHNS, CDR2 SASEGT. The CDR3 runs 15 residues. CDR3: CASSLPTDRTYEQYF. CDR3 DNA: TGTGCCAGCAGTCTCCCGACGGACAGGACCTACGAGCAGTACTTC.

The genes are TRBV7-2 and TRBJ2-7, with D uncertain. This CDR3 has 15 residues. Per the germline V gene, CDR1 is SGHTA and CDR2 is FQGNSA. V was trimmed by 3 bases and J by 0 bases, leaving 12 bases between them. The CDR3 DNA follows: TGTGCCAGCAGCTTTAAGACGGAGAGCTCCTACGAGCAGTACTTC. Protein product: CASSFKTESSYEQYF. Supplemented by reference TRBV7-2 and TRBJ2-7, the full variable domain reads GAGVSQSPSNKVTEKGKDVELRCDPISGHTALYWYRQSLGQGLEFLIYFQGNSAPDKSGLPSDRFSAERTGGSVSTLTIQRTQQEDSAVYLCASSFKTESSYEQYFGPGTRLTVT.

V usage is TRBV6-2 or TRBV6-3 and J usage is TRBJ2-2; TRBD1 matches at 7 bases. With 6 bases clipped from V and 1 base from J, the junction kept 11 bases outside the gene matches. Germline V gene lookup returns CDR1 MNHEY and CDR2 SVGEGT. This CDR3 region has 17 residues. The CDR3 reads CASRTRIRTGNTGELFF. The CDR3 nucleotides are TGTGCCAGCAGAACCCGAATCAGGACAGGGAACACCGGGGAGCTGTTTTTT.

The chain carries TRBV15 and TRBJ1-5, with TRBD1 as a possible D gene (5 bases). The CDR3 runs to 13 residues. CDR1 is LNHNV, CDR2 YYDKDF, per germline (reference sequence). V lost 3 bases, J lost 7 bases, and 10 bases lay in between. For the CDR3, the DNA is TGTGCCACCAGCAGGGGGGGACCGCAGCCCCAGCATTTT. Amino acids: CATSRGGPQPQHF.

The chain combines TRBV3-1 with TRBJ2-1; D might be TRBD2 (5 bases). The CDR3 loop spans 13 amino acids. CDR1 and CDR2 from the germline V gene are LGHDT and YNNKEL (reference sequence). The V end was cut by 2 bases, the J end by 13 bases, with 15 bases between. CDR3 residues: CASSQYGRDPQFF. The DNA for the CDR3 is TGTGCCAGCAGCCAATACGGTCGGGATCCACAGTTCTTC.

This chain joins TRBV24-1 and TRBJ2-1; D is ambiguous. The V and J ends lost 7 bases and 5 bases respectively, with 5 bases between them. The CDR3 runs 11 residues. Germline CDR1 KGHDR, CDR2 SFDVKD. In DNA, the CDR3 is TGTGCCACCAGCCTAGACAATGAGCAGTTCTTC. This sequence encodes CATSLDNEQFF.

The sample holds a few counts of this clonotype. This CDR3 reads CASSQENYGYTF. The CDR3 DNA sequence: TGCGCCAGCAGTCAAGAAAACTATGGCTACACCTTC. The V gene is TRBV10-2, the J gene TRBJ1-2, with no clear D. The length of the CDR3 is 12 residues. The germline V gene has CDR1 WSHSY and CDR2 SAAADI. Trimming pared 5 bases from V and 2 bases from J, leaving 6 bases between.

This chain uses TRBV28 with TRBJ2-7; no clear D. This CDR3 region has 15 residues. Trimming shortened V by 5 bases and J by 2 bases, and 16 bases separated the two germline ends. In germline, CDR1 is MDHEN, CDR2 SYDVKM. This chain's CDR3 is CASSPPRAATYEQYF. CDR3 DNA: TGTGCCAGCAGTCCCCCCCGGGCGGCTACCTACGAGCAGTACTTC.

V and J are TRBV30 and TRBJ2-1; 8 bases match TRBD2. CDR1 is GTSNPN, CDR2 SVGIG, per germline (reference sequence). Trimming removed 1 base from V and 12 bases from J; junction bases left unmatched: 2. This CDR3 is 11 amino acids long. This chain's CDR3 is CAWSGTSPQFF. The CDR3 nucleotides read TGTGCCTGGAGTGGGACTAGCCCGCAGTTCTTC.

The V and J genes are TRBV25-1 and TRBJ2-3; weak D call: TRBD1 (5 bases). CDR3 length: 13 amino acids. V lost 7 bases and J 4 bases, leaving 12 bases between the germline ends. CDR1 and CDR2 (germline): MGHDK, SYGVNS. The CDR3 sequence: CASMTEFSDTQYF. The CDR3 DNA sequence: TGTGCCAGCATGACAGAGTTCTCAGATACGCAGTATTTT.

The chain is built from TRBV7-3 and TRBJ2-1, with D uncertain. CDR1 is SGHTA and CDR2 is FQGTGA in the germline V gene. This CDR3 has 15 amino acids. Deletions cut 6 bases from V and 0 bases from J, with 12 bases between. CDR3 sequence reads: CASRAEPSSYNEQFF. DNA of the CDR3: TGTGCCAGCAGGGCGGAACCCAGCTCCTACAATGAGCAGTTCTTC. Full variable domain (missing parts from reference TRBV7-3 and TRBJ2-1): GAGVSQTPSNKVTEKGKYVELRCDPISGHTALYWYRQSLGQGPEFLIYFQGTGAADDSGLPNDRFFAVRPEGSVSTLKIQRTERGDSAVYLCASRAEPSSYNEQFFGPGTRLTVL.

This clonotype was recorded a few times. The chain recombines TRBV20-1 with TRBJ2-3, with D unclear. V was cut by 6 bases and J by 2 bases, with 12 bases left in between. Germline CDR1 is DFQATT and CDR2 is SNEGSKA (reference sequence). This CDR3 is 13 amino acids long. CDR3 DNA sequence: TGCAGTGCCAGGCCATGGGACACAGATACGCAGTATTTT. Translating it yields CSARPWDTDTQYF.

The chain joins TRBV20-1 to TRBJ2-5; D is perhaps TRBD1 or TRBD2 (9 bases each). Trimming took off 6 bases at V and 5 bases at J, with 31 bases between the two ends. This CDR3 contains 18 residues. CDR1 is DFQATT and CDR2 is SNEGSKA in the germline V gene (reference sequence). This chain's CDR3 is CSAAGGTGRDGVDETQYF. The CDR3 region has the DNA TGCAGTGCCGCGGGAGGGACAGGGCGTGACGGTGTAGATGAGACCCAGTACTTC.

This clonotype was counted between two and nine times. The rearrangement joins TRBV15 to TRBJ2-1, with 7 bases lining up with TRBD1. V shed 3 bases and J 0 bases; nucleotides not matched to a gene: 8. The CDR3 is made up of 17 amino acids. The germline gives CDR1 LNHNV, CDR2 YYDKDF (reference sequence). The CDR3 DNA is TGTGCCACCAGCAGTGGAACAGGGGAGAGCTCCTACAATGAGCAGTTCTTC. Amino acid sequence: CATSSGTGESSYNEQFF.

CDR3 in amino acids: CASSTNTGTGTYEQYF. The CDR3 region has the DNA TGTGCCAGCAGCACCAACACCGGGACAGGGACCTACGAGCAGTACTTC. This chain links TRBV7-8 with TRBJ2-7; 9 bases map to TRBD1. Germline V lookup: CDR1 SGHVS, CDR2 FQNEAQ. The junction had 10 bases not matched to a gene; V was cut back by 5 bases and J by 2 bases. This CDR3 is 16 amino acids long.

This rearrangement joins TRBV10-3 to TRBJ1-2; D possibly corresponds to TRBD1 (6 bases). This CDR3 comprises 16 residues. With 2 bases removed from V and 4 bases from J, the gap between germline ends came to 17 bases. Germline CDR1 ENHRY, CDR2 SYGVKD. CDR3 coding DNA: TGTGCCATCAGTGAGCGATGGGGGGGCGCAGTCTATGGCTACACCTTC. Protein: CAISERWGGAVYGYTF.

This clonotype was detected only once. The rearrangement links TRBV4-1 to TRBJ1-5; the D is unclear. The CDR3 has 18 amino acids. Per the germline V gene, CDR1 is MGHRA and CDR2 is YSYEKL. V was pared by 0 bases and J by 2 bases, with 17 bases between. The CDR3 loop reads CASSQDLNLGFGNQPQHF. The CDR3 coding sequence is TGCGCCAGCAGCCAAGATTTAAATCTGGGGTTTGGCAATCAGCCCCAGCATTTT.

The chain carries TRBV28 and TRBJ1-5; D is unclear. The germline V gene encodes CDR1 MDHEN and CDR2 SYDVKM. V was cut by 6 bases and J by 7 bases, with 25 bases left in between. This CDR3 is 17 amino acids long. As DNA, the CDR3 is TGTGCCAGCAGACCCCGGGCCGCCGGGAGGGTTGGCCAGCCCCAGCATTTT. This sequence encodes CASRPRAAGRVGQPQHF.

DNA of the CDR3: TGTGCCAGCAGCTTTGACAGGGTAACCGGGGAGCTGTTTTTT. Translation gives CASSFDRVTGELFF. The chain joins TRBV7-9 to TRBJ2-2; 7 nucleotides agree with TRBD1. Trimming took 3 bases from V and 5 from J; bases not matched to a gene: 3. The CDR3 is 14 residues long. Per the germline V gene, CDR1 is SEHNR and CDR2 is FQNEAQ (reference sequence). Looking up the rest from reference TRBV7-9 and TRBJ2-2 gives the full variable domain: DTGVSQNPRHKITKRGQNVTFRCDPISEHNRLYWYRQTLGQGPEFLTYFQNEAQLEKSRLLSDRFSAERPKGSFSTLEIQRTEQGDSAMYLCASSFDRVTGELFFGEGSRLTVL.

This chain connects TRBV24-1 to TRBJ2-7; D is unresolved. The CDR3 is made up of 13 amino acids. Trimming stripped 4 bases from V and 0 bases from J, with 6 bases between. CDR1 is KGHDR, CDR2 SFDVKD, per germline. In DNA form, the CDR3 reads TGTGCCACCAGTGACTACGACTCCTACGAGCAGTACTTC. Translated, it gives CATSDYDSYEQYF.

This rearrangement joins TRBV27 to TRBJ2-7; no clear D. The CDR3 length is 10 residues. Trimming cost V 8 bases and J 3 bases, with 5 bases left between them. Germline lookup yields CDR1 MNHEY and CDR2 SMNVEV (reference sequence). CDR3 loop: CASGYYEQYF. The CDR3 nucleotides read TGTGCCAGCGGATACTACGAGCAGTACTTC.

The chain recombines TRBV5-1 with TRBJ2-5, with D unclear. Germline V gene sequence: CDR1 SGHRS, CDR2 YFSETQ. Trimming shortened V by 2 bases and J by 5 bases, and 13 bases separated the two germline ends. The CDR3 loop spans 14 amino acids. The CDR3 DNA sequence: TGCGCCAGCAGCTTTGGGCCCTCCGGGGAGACCCAGTACTTC. Residues: CASSFGPSGETQYF.

The chain carries TRBV5-6 and TRBJ1-2; TRBD1 is a possible D gene (6 bases). Per the germline V gene, CDR1 is SGHDT and CDR2 is YYEEEE. V was shortened by 4 bases and J by 5 bases, with 21 bases between the two germline ends. This CDR3 is built from 16 residues. CDR3 residues: CASSPPRPPRGYGYTF. In DNA, the CDR3 is TGTGCCAGCAGCCCTCCCCGCCCTCCCAGGGGTTATGGCTACACCTTC.

This sequence joins TRBV28 and TRBJ1-2, with 9 nucleotides matching TRBD1. CDR3 size: 17 residues. The J segment lost 8 bases and the V segment lost 5 bases, leaving 18 bases of the junction unmatched. The germline gives CDR1 MDHEN, CDR2 SYDVKM. CDR3 coding DNA: TGTGCCAGCAGTGGGGCCGGGACAGGGCGGGAGGTATGGGGCTACACCTTC. Protein: CASSGAGTGREVWGYTF.

The gene calls are TRBV9 and TRBJ1-5; no reliable D call. The germline V gene encodes CDR1 SGDLS and CDR2 YYNGEE. The ends were cut back, 0 bases at V and 6 bases at J, with 7 bases in the middle. This CDR3 spans 13 amino acids. CDR3 sequence: CASSVGASQPQHF. The CDR3 DNA follows: TGTGCCAGCAGCGTAGGAGCCAGTCAGCCCCAGCATTTT. The full variable domain, rest sourced from reference TRBV9 and TRBJ1-5, is DSGVTQTPKHLITATGQRVTLRCSPRSGDLSVYWYQQSLDQGLQFLIQYYNGEERAKGNILERFSAQQFPDLHSELNLSSLELGDSALYFCASSVGASQPQHFGDGTRLSIL.

A few counts support this clonotype. This sequence joins TRBV2 and TRBJ1-1, with D hard to call. Per germline, CDR1 SNHLY and CDR2 FYNNEI. The CDR3 has 13 residues. Trimming took off 6 bases at V and 4 bases at J, with 12 bases between the two ends. The CDR3 loop is CASSLSSATEAFF. In DNA, the CDR3 is TGTGCCAGCAGCCTTTCCTCTGCCACTGAAGCTTTCTTT.

This clonotype was observed a handful of times. V and J are TRBV6-1 and TRBJ1-5; the D gene is possibly TRBD1 (6 bases). Trimming left V 6 bases short and J 0 bases short, with 12 bases between. Germline-derived CDR1 and CDR2 are MNHNS and SASEGT. The CDR3 length is 15 residues. The CDR3 region has the DNA TGTGCCAGCAGAGGACAGCCATATAGCAATCAGCCCCAGCATTTT. It is translated as CASRGQPYSNQPQHF.

J is TRBJ2-2 and V is TRBV2; 9 bases fit TRBD1. The CDR3 sequence is 17 residues long. V was clipped by 6 bases and J by 9 bases; unmatched bases: 17. Germline CDR1 is SNHLY and CDR2 is FYNNEI. In DNA, the CDR3 is TGTGCCAGCAGGAACCAGACAGGGGGAAACCCGTACCGGGAGCTGTTTTTT. Residues: CASRNQTGGNPYRELFF.

V usage is TRBV7-2 and J usage is TRBJ2-7; 8 bases align to TRBD1. Germline V CDR1 and CDR2: SGHTA, FQGNSA. CDR3 length: 14 residues. With V trimmed by 2 bases and J by 7 bases, 7 bases remained unmatched. DNA for the CDR3: TGTGCCAGCAGCTTATCCCAGGGGGCGGGGGAGCAGTACTTC. Translated: CASSLSQGAGEQYF.

This chain links TRBV6-1 with TRBJ2-5, with 7 positions matching TRBD2. Trimming took 6 bases from V and 5 from J; bases not matched to a gene: 9. Germline CDR1 reads MNHNS; CDR2 reads SASEGT. The CDR3 sequence is 14 residues long. The CDR3 region is CASRPPWGGETQYF. In DNA form, the CDR3 reads TGTGCCAGCAGGCCCCCATGGGGAGGGGAGACCCAGTACTTC.

The chain combines TRBV10-3 with TRBJ2-7; unclear D gene. CDR3 length: 12 residues. Germline V gives CDR1 ENHRY, CDR2 SYGVKD. V was clipped by 6 bases and J by 6 bases, with 12 bases between them. The CDR3 protein is CAISPQTREQYF. In DNA, the CDR3 is TGTGCCATCAGCCCACAGACTCGCGAGCAGTACTTC.